The text below deals with one T cell receptor beta chain. Between the trimmed V and J ends, which lost 3 bases and 5 bases, there was a span of 14 bases. Germline V CDR1 and CDR2: MNHEY, SMNVEV (reference sequence). The length of the CDR3 is 14 residues. The data are from a study of response to subunit inactivated influenza vaccine. TCRdb itself ran the RT-PCR reads through MiXCR, one entry per CDR3 protein. The sample has around 600,000 distinct CDR3 sequences, approximately 11% seen once. The same sample was also studied in work on T cells expressing NK-cell markers. That source reports: TCR beta cDNA was generated via 5'RACE template switching incorporating UMIs.

The rearrangement uses TRBV27 and TRBJ2-7, with TRBD2 as a possible D gene (6 bases). The TCR sequence derives from a man aged 45-65 years who received an inactivated influenza vaccine. Material: PBMCs from blood, obtained on the day of vaccination. CDR3 sequence (DNA): TGTGCCAGCAGTTTTAACTACCCGGGGGACGAGCAGTACTTC. Translated, it gives CASSFNYPGDEQYF.